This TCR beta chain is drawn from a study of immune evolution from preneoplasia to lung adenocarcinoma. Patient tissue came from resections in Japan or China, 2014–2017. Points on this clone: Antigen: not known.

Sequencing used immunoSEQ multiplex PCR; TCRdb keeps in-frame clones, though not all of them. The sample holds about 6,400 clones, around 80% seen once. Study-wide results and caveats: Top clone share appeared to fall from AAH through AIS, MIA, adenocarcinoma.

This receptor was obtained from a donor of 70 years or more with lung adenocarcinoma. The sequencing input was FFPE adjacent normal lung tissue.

The CDR3, as DNA: TGTGCCAGCAGCGTTTCCCAGGGGAACACTGAAGCTTTCTTT. This translates into CASSVSQGNTEAFF. The V and J genes are TRBV9 and TRBJ1-1, with D tentatively TRBD1 (5 bases). Trimming pared 2 bases from V and 1 base from J, leaving 9 bases between. CDR3 size: 14 residues. Looked up from germline, CDR1 is SGDLS and CDR2 is YYNGEE.